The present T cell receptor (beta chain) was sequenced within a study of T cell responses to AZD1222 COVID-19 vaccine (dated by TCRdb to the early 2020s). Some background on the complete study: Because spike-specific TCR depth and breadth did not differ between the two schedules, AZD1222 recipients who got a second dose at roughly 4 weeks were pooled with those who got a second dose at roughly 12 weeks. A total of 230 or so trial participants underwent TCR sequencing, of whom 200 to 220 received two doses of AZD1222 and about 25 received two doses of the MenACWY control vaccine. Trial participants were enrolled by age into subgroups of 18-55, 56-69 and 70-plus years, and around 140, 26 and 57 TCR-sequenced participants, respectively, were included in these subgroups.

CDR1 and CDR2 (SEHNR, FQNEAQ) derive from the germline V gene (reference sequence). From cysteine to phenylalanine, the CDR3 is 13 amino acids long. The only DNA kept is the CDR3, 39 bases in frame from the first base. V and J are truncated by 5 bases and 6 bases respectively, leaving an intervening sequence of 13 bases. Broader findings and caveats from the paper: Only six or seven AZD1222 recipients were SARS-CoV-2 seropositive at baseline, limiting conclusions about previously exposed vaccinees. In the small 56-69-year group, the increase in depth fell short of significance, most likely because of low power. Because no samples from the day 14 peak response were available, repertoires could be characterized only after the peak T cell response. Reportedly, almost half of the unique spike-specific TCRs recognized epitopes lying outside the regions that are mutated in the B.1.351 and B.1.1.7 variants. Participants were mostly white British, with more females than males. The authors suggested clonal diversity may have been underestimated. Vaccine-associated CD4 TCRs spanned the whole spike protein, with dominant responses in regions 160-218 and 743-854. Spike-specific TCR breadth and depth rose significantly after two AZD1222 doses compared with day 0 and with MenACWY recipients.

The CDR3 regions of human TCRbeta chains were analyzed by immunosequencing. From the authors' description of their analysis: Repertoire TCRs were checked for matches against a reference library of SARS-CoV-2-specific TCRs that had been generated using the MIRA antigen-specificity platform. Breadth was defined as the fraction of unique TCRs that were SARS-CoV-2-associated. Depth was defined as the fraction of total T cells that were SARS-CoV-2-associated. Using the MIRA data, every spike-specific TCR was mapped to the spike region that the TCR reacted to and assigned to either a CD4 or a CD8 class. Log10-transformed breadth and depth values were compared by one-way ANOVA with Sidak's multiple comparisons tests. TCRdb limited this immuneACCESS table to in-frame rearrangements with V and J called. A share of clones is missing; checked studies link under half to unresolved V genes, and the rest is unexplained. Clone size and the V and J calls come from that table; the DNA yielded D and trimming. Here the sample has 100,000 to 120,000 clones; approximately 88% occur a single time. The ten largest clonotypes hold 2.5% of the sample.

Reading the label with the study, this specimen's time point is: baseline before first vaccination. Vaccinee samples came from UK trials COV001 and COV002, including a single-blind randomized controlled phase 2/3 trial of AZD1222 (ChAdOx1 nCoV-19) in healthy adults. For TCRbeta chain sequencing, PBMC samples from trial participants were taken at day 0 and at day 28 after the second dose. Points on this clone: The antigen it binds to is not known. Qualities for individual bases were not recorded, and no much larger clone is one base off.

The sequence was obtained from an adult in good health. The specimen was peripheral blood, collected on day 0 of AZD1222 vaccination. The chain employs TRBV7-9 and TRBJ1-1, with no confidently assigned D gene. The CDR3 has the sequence CASSEGGFAEAFF. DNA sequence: TGTGCCAGCAGCGAAGGAGGGTTCGCTGAAGCTTTCTTT.